Listed below are T cell receptor beta chains from one sample, sequenced in a study of T cells in Graves' hyperthyroidism and ophthalmopathy. TCRdb ran MiXCR on the multiplex PCR reads and lists one entry per CDR3 protein. In the table there are a few hundred thousand distinct CDR3 sequences, 40% to 55% of which are singletons. The sample taken for sequencing was peripheral blood or thyroid tissue (not recorded which). These receptors were obtained from a woman aged 18-35 years with Graves' hyperthyroidism. The CDR3 runs from the conserved cysteine through the conserved F or W. Fields, in order: J gene, V gene, D gene, clone size, CDR3 protein, CDR3 DNA. A D gene is named only where the DNA matches it firmly. Rows give clone size only sometimes, using once, few, many, or a class for an expanded clone.

TRBJ2-7 | TRBV2 | - | - | CASSSRDRYSYEQYF | TGTGCCAGCAGTAGCCGGGACCGATACTCCTACGAGCAGTACTTC
TRBJ1-2 | TRBV4-2 | TRBD1 | - | CASSQRQGPGYTF | TGTGCCAGCAGCCAAAGACAGGGGCCTGGCTACACCTTC
TRBJ2-5 | TRBV29-1 | - | once | CSLLEGKETQYF | TGCAGCCTCCTTGAAGGGAAAGAGACCCAGTACTTC
TRBJ2-3 | TRBV29-1 | - | - | CSLWGRTTDTQYF | TGCAGCTTATGGGGCAGGACCACAGATACGCAGTATTTT
TRBJ1-2 | TRBV20-1 | - | - | CSAPGTGGAEGYTF | TGCAGTGCACCTGGGACCGGGGGGGCGGAGGGCTACACCTTC
TRBJ1-4 | TRBV9 | - | many | CASSVGWATNEKLFF | TGTGCCAGCAGCGTAGGATGGGCAACTAATGAAAAACTGTTTTTT
TRBJ1-2 | TRBV12-3/TRBV12-4 | - | many | CASASTEIYGYTF | TGTGCCAGCGCCTCGACAGAAATCTATGGCTACACCTTC
TRBJ2-5 | TRBV7-2 | TRBD2 | many | CASSLTGLGTQYF | TGTGCCAGCAGCTTAACCGGACTAGGGACCCAGTACTTC
TRBJ2-5 | TRBV5-1 | - | - | CASSLAVYNETQYF | TGCGCCAGCAGCTTGGCCGTCTACAATGAGACCCAGTACTTC
TRBJ2-7 | TRBV6-1 | TRBD1 | many | CASRIRDSAYEQYF | TGTGCCAGCAGGATCCGGGACAGCGCCTACGAGCAGTACTTC
TRBJ2-5 | TRBV6-1 | - | many | CASSVSGAGARETQYF | TGTGCCAGCAGTGTATCCGGGGCTGGGGCCAGGGAGACCCAGTACTTC
TRBJ1-6 | TRBV6-1 | TRBD1 | many | CASSEPPGGMNSPLHF | TGTGCCAGCAGTGAACCCCCAGGGGGCATGAATTCACCCCTCCACTTT
TRBJ1-2 | TRBV6-2/TRBV6-3 | - | many | CASSKGTANYGYTF | TGTGCCAGCAGTAAAGGGACGGCTAACTATGGCTACACCTTC
TRBJ2-2 | TRBV7-8 | - | many | CASSSTVNTGELFF | TGTGCCAGCAGCTCGACAGTGAACACCGGGGAGCTGTTTTTT
TRBJ2-2 | TRBV24-1 | TRBD1 | many | CATSEQGDTGELFF | TGTGCCACCAGTGAGCAGGGGGACACCGGGGAGCTGTTTTTT
TRBJ2-3 | TRBV7-9 | TRBD2 | few | CASSPPAGDFQDTQYF | TGTGCCAGCAGCCCCCCCGCGGGGGATTTCCAAGATACGCAGTATTTT
TRBJ1-1 | TRBV11-2 | - | many | CASSLDPLTEAFF | TGTGCCAGCAGCTTAGATCCCTTGACTGAAGCTTTCTTT
TRBJ1-3 | TRBV29-1 | - | few | CSVEGGGGSFSGNTIYF | TGCAGCGTTGAAGGGGGGGGGGGCTCCTTCTCTGGAAACACCATATATTTT
TRBJ2-7 | TRBV28 | TRBD2 | - | CASSLPATSFYEQYF | TGTGCCAGCAGTCTCCCAGCGACTAGCTTCTACGAGCAGTACTTC
TRBJ2-7 | TRBV9 | TRBD2 | - | CASSVGTSGRADEQYF | TGTGCCAGCAGCGTGGGGACTAGCGGGAGGGCGGACGAGCAGTACTTC
TRBJ2-1 | TRBV2 | - | once | CASSIPDSPRPYNEQFF | TGTGCCAGCAGTATACCAGACTCCCCCCGACCTTACAATGAGCAGTTCTTC
TRBJ2-7 | TRBV20-1 | TRBD2 | many | CSARDATSGSYEQYF | TGCAGTGCTAGAGATGCGACTAGCGGGAGCTACGAGCAGTACTTC
TRBJ1-2 | TRBV2 | - | - | CAGSARARGLTYGYTF | TGTGCCGGCAGTGCTAGAGCGCGGGGCTTGACGTATGGCTACACCTTC
TRBJ2-7 | TRBV4-1 | - | - | CASSQDSTEVTYEQYF | TGCGCCAGCAGCCAAGACTCAACGGAAGTTACCTACGAGCAGTACTTC
TRBJ1-4 | TRBV7-2 | TRBD1 | once | CASSGGTGENEKLFF | TGTGCCAGCAGCGGGGGGACAGGGGAAAATGAAAAACTGTTTTTT
TRBJ2-7 | TRBV7-2 | - | - | CASSPLGGGPYEQYF | TGTGCCAGCAGTCCCCTGGGGGGGGGGCCTTACGAGCAGTACTTC
TRBJ2-7 | TRBV12-5 | - | - | CVSGLVGGGGPYEQYF | TGTGTTAGTGGTTTGGTAGGAGGGGGAGGGCCCTACGAGCAGTACTTC
TRBJ2-7 | TRBV9 | - | - | CASSAYFGRGEQYF | TGTGCCAGCAGCGCCTACTTTGGCCGGGGCGAGCAGTACTTC
TRBJ2-2 | TRBV10-3 | - | - | CAIYGAGELFF | TGTGCCATTTACGGGGCCGGGGAGCTGTTTTTT
TRBJ1-1 | TRBV7-9 | - | many | CASTPPSNTEAFF | TGTGCCAGCACCCCCCCTTCGAACACTGAAGCTTTCTTT
TRBJ2-3 | TRBV2 | - | few | CASSGGTGADTQYF | TGTGCCAGCAGTGGAGGGACCGGGGCAGATACGCAGTATTTT
TRBJ2-7 | TRBV12-3/TRBV12-4 | - | - | CASSGRIEREQYF | TGTGCCAGCAGTGGCCGTATAGAGCGCGAGCAGTACTTC
TRBJ2-7 | TRBV7-8 | - | many | CASSLVRAASRYEQYF | TGTGCCAGCAGCTTAGTAAGGGCCGCAAGCCGCTACGAGCAGTACTTC
TRBJ1-5 | TRBV24-1 | - | many | CATSDPGASNQPQHF | TGTGCCACCAGTGACCCGGGGGCGAGCAATCAGCCCCAGCATTTT
TRBJ2-7 | TRBV20-1 | TRBD1 | many | CSADREGYTYEQYF | TGCAGTGCTGACAGGGAAGGGTATACCTACGAGCAGTACTTC
TRBJ2-7 | TRBV7-2 | TRBD1 | - | CASSARQGSYGYEQYF | TGTGCCAGCAGCGCCCGACAGGGCAGCTATGGCTACGAGCAGTACTTC
TRBJ2-6 | TRBV7-9 | - | once | CASSQGSGTGANVLTF | TGTGCCAGCAGCCAAGGCTCCGGGACTGGGGCCAACGTCCTGACTTTC
TRBJ1-5 | TRBV20-1 | - | many | CSARSPKVSNQPQHF | TGCAGTGCTAGATCCCCCAAGGTTAGCAATCAGCCCCAGCATTTT
TRBJ2-7 | TRBV6-5 | - | many | CASRADLEEGYEQYF | TGTGCCAGCAGAGCCGACCTAGAGGAAGGGTACGAGCAGTACTTC
TRBJ1-1 | TRBV7-1 | - | - | CASSSLPTEGEAFF | TGTGCCAGCAGCTCGCTCCCGACAGAGGGAGAAGCTTTCTTT
TRBJ2-1 | TRBV7-2 | - | - | CASSLVSEGGYNEQFF | TGTGCCAGCAGCTTAGTTAGCGAGGGAGGCTACAATGAGCAGTTCTTC
TRBJ2-5 | TRBV5-8 | - | few | CASSFFGTTYRETQYF | TGTGCCAGCAGCTTTTTTGGGACAACTTATCGGGAGACCCAGTACTTC
TRBJ1-1 | TRBV10-3 | - | - | CATTAGEGQENTEAFF | TGTGCCACCACAGCGGGAGAGGGCCAAGAGAACACTGAAGCTTTCTTT